This T cell receptor beta chain was sequenced in a study of T cell responses to AZD1222 COVID-19 vaccine. Germline CDR1 and CDR2: LGHDT and YNNKEL (reference sequence). Trimming took 4 bases from V and 3 from J; bases not matched to a gene: 6. This CDR3 comprises 15 residues. To note about this clone: Its antigen is unidentified.

Study-wide results and limits: Donors in the cohort were predominantly white British and more often female, and clonal diversity was possibly underestimated. With two AZD1222 doses given, Spike-specific TCR breadth and depth both rose.

Profiling relied on immunoSEQ multiplex PCR, and the TCRdb table lists in-frame clones only, not all of them. The sample contains around 130,000 clones, approximately 90% of which appear only once. This receptor was taken from an adult who received the AZD1222 COVID-19 vaccine. The chain is built from TRBV3-1 (or the pseudogene TRBV3-2) and TRBJ2-1, with 7 bases fitting TRBD2. The input for sequencing was peripheral blood, taken 28 days after the second AZD1222 dose. CDR3 DNA: TGTGCCAGCAGCCCCTTCAGCGGGGACTACAATGAGCAGTTCTTC. It specifies CASSPFSGDYNEQFF.